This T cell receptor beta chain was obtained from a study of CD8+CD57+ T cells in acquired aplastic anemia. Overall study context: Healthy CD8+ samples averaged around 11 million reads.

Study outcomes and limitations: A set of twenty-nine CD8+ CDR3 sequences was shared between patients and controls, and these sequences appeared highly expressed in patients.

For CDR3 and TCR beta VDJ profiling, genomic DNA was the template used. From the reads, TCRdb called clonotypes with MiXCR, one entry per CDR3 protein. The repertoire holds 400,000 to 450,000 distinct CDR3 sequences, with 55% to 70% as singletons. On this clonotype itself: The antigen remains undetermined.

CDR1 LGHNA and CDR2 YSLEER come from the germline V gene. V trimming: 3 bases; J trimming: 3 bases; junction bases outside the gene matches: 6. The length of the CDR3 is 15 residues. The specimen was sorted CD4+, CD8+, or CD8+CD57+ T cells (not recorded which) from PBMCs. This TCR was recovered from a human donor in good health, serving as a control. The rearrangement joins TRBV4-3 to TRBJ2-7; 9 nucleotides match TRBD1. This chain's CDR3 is CASSQAGQGFYEQYF. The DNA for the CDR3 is TGCGCCAGCAGCCAGGCGGGACAGGGTTTCTACGAGCAGTACTTC.